Below are 18 T cell receptor beta chains sequenced from a single sample in a study of T cell repertoires in cytomegalovirus infection. The antigens of these receptors remain unknown. From the reads, TCRdb called clonotypes with MiXCR, one entry per CDR3 protein. This sample has 370,000 or so distinct CDR3 sequences, with around a third found just once. Specimen: cultured PBMCs, collected from culture after CMV antigen stimulation. These receptors were obtained from a human donor in good health (CMV status not recorded). Some clones in this sample may be carry-over from other donors' samples.

This clonotype was seen just once. The rearrangement links TRBV20-1 to TRBJ2-7; a weak D match, TRBD2 (6 bases). From germline, CDR1 is DFQATT and CDR2 SNEGSKA (reference sequence). The CDR3 consists of 13 residues. CDR3 coding DNA: TGCAGCGCAACCTTAGCGGTGGGGAACGAGCAGTACTTC. Its protein is CSATLAVGNEQYF.

The chain has TRBV6-1 and TRBJ1-1, with D perhaps matching TRBD1 (5 bases). Per the germline V gene, CDR1 is MNHNS and CDR2 is SASEGT. Trimming left V 5 bases short and J 6 bases short, with 13 bases between. CDR3 length: 13 amino acids. CDR3 loop: CASSFPGDAEAFF. CDR3 coding DNA: TGTGCCAGCAGTTTTCCGGGGGACGCTGAAGCTTTCTTT.

The chain carries TRBV12-3 or TRBV12-4 and TRBJ2-5; 10 positions match TRBD2. The trim removed 4 bases at V and 5 bases at J, leaving 7 bases unmatched. The CDR3 consists of 15 residues. The CDR3: CASSSPGLAFETQYF. CDR3 nucleotides: TGTGCCAGCAGTTCTCCGGGACTAGCGTTCGAGACCCAGTACTTC.

CDR3: CASSIRGGQPQHF. The CDR3, as DNA: TGTGCCAGTAGTATACGGGGCGGCCAGCCCCAGCATTTT. The V and J genes are TRBV19 and TRBJ1-5; possibly TRBD1 for D (5 bases). Looked up from germline, CDR1 is LNHDA and CDR2 is SQIVND (reference sequence). This CDR3 contains 13 residues. Deletions cut 2 bases from V and 7 bases from J, with 9 bases between.

The rearrangement uses TRBV12-3 or TRBV12-4 and TRBJ2-7; 8 positions agree with TRBD1. Germline trimming cut 7 bases from V and 4 bases from J; bases unmatched to any gene: 9. The CDR3 has 14 amino acids. CDR3 sequence: CASTPGQAFYEQYF. CDR3 DNA: TGTGCCAGCACCCCGGGACAGGCTTTTTACGAGCAGTACTTC.

There are a few counts of this clonotype. The chain has TRBV20-1 and TRBJ2-7, with 10 bases fitting TRBD1. The CDR3 totals 13 residues. V shed 6 bases and J 3 bases; nucleotides not matched to a gene: 5. Germline loops: CDR1 DFQATT, CDR2 SNEGSKA (reference sequence). CDR3 residues: CSAGQGRRYEQYF. CDR3 nucleotides: TGCAGTGCGGGACAGGGGAGGCGCTACGAGCAGTACTTC.

The chain is built from TRBV7-6 and TRBJ2-7; D not certain. The CDR3 covers 15 residues. The germline V gene has CDR1 SGHVS and CDR2 FNYEAQ. V lost 1 base and J lost 7, with 17 bases in between. The CDR3 sequence is CASSLERGQSLEQYF. The CDR3, as DNA: TGTGCCAGCAGCTTAGAGCGCGGTCAGTCCCTGGAGCAGTACTTC.

This clonotype was recorded a few times. The rearrangement joins TRBV10-3 to TRBJ1-5; D is uncertain. CDR3 length: 14 amino acids. V was trimmed by 6 bases and J by 3 bases, leaving 12 bases between them. The V gene's germline CDR1 is ENHRY and CDR2 SYGVKD. The CDR3 DNA sequence: TGTGCCATCAGCCCCGGATGGGACAATCAGCCCCAGCATTTT. Encoded protein: CAISPGWDNQPQHF.

About this clonotype: This could be a read error, since a much larger clone is one nucleotide away. The chain is built from TRBV2 and TRBJ2-5, with 7 bases identical to TRBD1. After removal of 6 bases from V and 2 bases from J, the junction contained 3 bases not matched to a gene. Germline-derived CDR1 and CDR2 are SNHLY and FYNNEI. The CDR3 has 13 amino acids. The CDR3, as DNA: TGTGCCAGCAGGTCGGGACAGCAAGAGACCCAGTACTTC. Protein product: CASRSGQQETQYF.

The rearrangement uses TRBV11-2 and TRBJ2-1; no clear D gene. Germline V gene lookup returns CDR1 SGHAT and CDR2 FQNNGV. The V end was cut by 3 bases, the J end by 3 bases, with 12 bases between. This CDR3 spans 15 amino acids. The CDR3 protein is CASSLDGVDYNEQFF. The DNA of the CDR3 is TGTGCCAGCAGCTTGGACGGCGTGGACTACAATGAGCAGTTCTTC.

This clonotype was observed at least ten times. V usage is TRBV7-2 and J usage is TRBJ1-5, with no clear D. The germline V gene encodes CDR1 SGHTA and CDR2 FQGNSA. The CDR3 is made up of 16 amino acids. The V end was cut by 2 bases, the J end by 0 bases, with 11 bases between. The CDR3 nucleotides read TGTGCCAGCAGCTTATCTGGCTCGTATAGCAATCAGCCCCAGCATTTT. Protein: CASSLSGSYSNQPQHF. The full variable domain, in which reference TRBV7-2 and TRBJ1-5 provide the parts outside the CDR3, is GAGVSQSPSNKVTEKGKDVELRCDPISGHTALYWYRQSLGQGLEFLIYFQGNSAPDKSGLPSDRFSAERTGGSVSTLTIQRTQQEDSAVYLCASSLSGSYSNQPQHFGDGTRLSIL.

The rearrangement joins TRBV28 to TRBJ2-7, with unresolved D. CDR1 is MDHEN, CDR2 SYDVKM, per germline. V was cut by 4 bases and J by 3 bases, with 10 bases left in between. The CDR3 totals 13 residues. Written as DNA, the CDR3 is TGTGCCAGCAGTTCCCACCGTAACTACGAGCAGTACGTC. Protein sequence: CASSSHRNYEQYV.

V gene TRBV5-1 combines with J gene TRBJ2-7; TRBD2 aligns across 8 bases. The germline V gene encodes CDR1 SGHRS and CDR2 YFSETQ. Trimming took 4 bases from V and 4 from J; bases not matched to a gene: 7. This CDR3 has 14 amino acids. CDR3 nucleotide sequence: TGCGCCAGCAGCAACGGGACTAGGGGTTACGAGCAGTACTTC. Its protein product is CASSNGTRGYEQYF. The full variable domain, with the rest looked up from reference TRBV5-1 and TRBJ2-7, is KAGVTQTPRYLIKTRGQQVTLSCSPISGHRSVSWYQQTPGQGLQFLFEYFSETQRNKGNFPGRFSGRQFSNSRSEMNVSTLELGDSALYLCASSNGTRGYEQYFGPGTRLTVT.

This clonotype appeared a few times. The chain is built from TRBV30 and TRBJ2-7; 14 nucleotides agree with TRBD2. V lost 5 bases to trimming and J lost 2 bases; unmatched junction nucleotides: 5. This CDR3 comprises 15 residues. Germline V gives CDR1 GTSNPN, CDR2 SVGIG (reference sequence). The chain's CDR3 is CAWAQGLAGAYEQYF. Here the CDR3 DNA reads TGTGCCTGGGCCCAGGGACTAGCGGGAGCCTACGAGCAGTACTTC.

The genes are TRBV7-4 and TRBJ2-5, with 11 positions matching TRBD2. Germline assignment: CDR1 SGHVT and CDR2 SQSDAQ. The CDR3 extends over 15 amino acids. The J segment lost 0 bases and the V segment lost 4 bases, leaving 1 base of the junction unmatched. For the CDR3, the DNA is TGTGCCAGCAGCTGGACTAGCGGGTACCAAGAGACCCAGTACTTC. Its translation: CASSWTSGYQETQYF.

This clonotype has at least ten counts. The chain couples TRBV6-1 to TRBJ2-1; TRBD2 aligns across 13 bases. CDR1 is MNHNS and CDR2 is SASEGT in the germline V gene. The V segment lost 5 bases and the J segment 0 bases; nucleotides outside the gene matches: 4. The CDR3 loop spans 17 amino acids. The CDR3 spells CASSPRTSGSSYNEQFF. The CDR3 DNA sequence: TGTGCCAGCAGTCCCCGGACTAGCGGGAGCTCCTACAATGAGCAGTTCTTC.

This clonotype was seen a few times. The chain employs TRBV4-3 and TRBJ2-1; 7 bases align to TRBD2. V shed 0 bases and J 3 bases; nucleotides not matched to a gene: 11. The germline V gene has CDR1 LGHNA and CDR2 YSLEER. The CDR3 is 18 residues long. CDR3 in DNA: TGCGCCAGCAGCCAAGATTGGCCTAGCGGAGCCGTCTACAATGAGCAGTTCTTC. Its protein product is CASSQDWPSGAVYNEQFF.

The chain recombines TRBV12-3 or TRBV12-4 with TRBJ1-1; 9 nucleotides agree with TRBD1. The trim removed 3 bases at V and 3 bases at J, leaving 2 bases unmatched. This CDR3 has 14 residues. The CDR3 is CASSLGQGHTEAFF. The CDR3 DNA is TGTGCCAGCAGTTTGGGACAGGGTCACACTGAAGCTTTCTTT.